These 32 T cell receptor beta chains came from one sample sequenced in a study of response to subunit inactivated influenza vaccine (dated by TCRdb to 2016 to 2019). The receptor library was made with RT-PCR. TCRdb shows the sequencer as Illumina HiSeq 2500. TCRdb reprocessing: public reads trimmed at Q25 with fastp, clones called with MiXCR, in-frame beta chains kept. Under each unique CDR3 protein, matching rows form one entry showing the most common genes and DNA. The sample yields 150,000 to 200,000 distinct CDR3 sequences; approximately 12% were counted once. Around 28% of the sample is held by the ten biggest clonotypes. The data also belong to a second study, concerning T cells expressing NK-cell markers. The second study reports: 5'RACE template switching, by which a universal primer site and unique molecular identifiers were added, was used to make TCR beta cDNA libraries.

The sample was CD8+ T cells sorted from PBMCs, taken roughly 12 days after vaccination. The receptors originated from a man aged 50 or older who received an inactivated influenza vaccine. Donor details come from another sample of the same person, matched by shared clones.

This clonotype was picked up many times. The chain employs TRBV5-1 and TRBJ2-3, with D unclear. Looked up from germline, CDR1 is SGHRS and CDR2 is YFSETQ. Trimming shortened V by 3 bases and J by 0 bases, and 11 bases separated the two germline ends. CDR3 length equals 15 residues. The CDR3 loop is CASSYAISSTDTQYF. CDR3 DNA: TGCGCCAGCAGCTACGCAATATCTAGCACAGATACGCAGTATTTT. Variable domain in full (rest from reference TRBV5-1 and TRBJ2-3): KAGVTQTPRYLIKTRGQQVTLSCSPISGHRSVSWYQQTPGQGLQFLFEYFSETQRNKGNFPGRFSGRQFSNSRSEMNVSTLELGDSALYLCASSYAISSTDTQYFGPGTRLTVL.

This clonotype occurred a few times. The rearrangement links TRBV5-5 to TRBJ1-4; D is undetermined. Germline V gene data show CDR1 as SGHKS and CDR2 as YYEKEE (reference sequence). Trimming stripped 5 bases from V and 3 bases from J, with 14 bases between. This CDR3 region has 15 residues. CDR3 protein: CASSYSTDPNEKLFF. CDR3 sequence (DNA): TGTGCCAGCAGTTACTCAACGGATCCTAATGAAAAACTGTTTTTT.

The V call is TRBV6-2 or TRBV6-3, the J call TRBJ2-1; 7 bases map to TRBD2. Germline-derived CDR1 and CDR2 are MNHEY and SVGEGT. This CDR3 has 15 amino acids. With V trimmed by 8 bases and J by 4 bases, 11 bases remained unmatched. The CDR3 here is CASGLRGVRYNEQFF. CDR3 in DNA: TGTGCCAGCGGTCTACGGGGGGTACGGTACAATGAGCAGTTCTTC.

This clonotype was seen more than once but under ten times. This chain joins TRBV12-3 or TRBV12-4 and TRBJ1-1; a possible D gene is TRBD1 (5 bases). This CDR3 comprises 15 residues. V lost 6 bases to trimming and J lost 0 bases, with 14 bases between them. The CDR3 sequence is CASSLGAGLNTEAFF. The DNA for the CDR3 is TGTGCCAGCAGCCTAGGGGCTGGGTTGAACACTGAAGCTTTCTTT.

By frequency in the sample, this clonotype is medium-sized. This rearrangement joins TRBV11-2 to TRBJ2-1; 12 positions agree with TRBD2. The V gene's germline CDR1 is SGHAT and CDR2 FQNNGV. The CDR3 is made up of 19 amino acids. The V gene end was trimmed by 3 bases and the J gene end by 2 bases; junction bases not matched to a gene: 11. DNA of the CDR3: TGTGCCAGCAGCTTGACTAGCGGGAGTAACGTACCCACCTACAATGAGCAGTTCTTC. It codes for CASSLTSGSNVPTYNEQFF.

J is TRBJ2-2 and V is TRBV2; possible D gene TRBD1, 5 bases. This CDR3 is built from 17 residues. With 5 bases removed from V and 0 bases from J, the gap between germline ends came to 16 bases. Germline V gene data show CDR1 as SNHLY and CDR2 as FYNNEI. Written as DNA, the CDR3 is TGTGCCAGCAGTACATCACAGGAAAGGGCGAACACCGGGGAGCTGTTTTTT. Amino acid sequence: CASSTSQERANTGELFF.

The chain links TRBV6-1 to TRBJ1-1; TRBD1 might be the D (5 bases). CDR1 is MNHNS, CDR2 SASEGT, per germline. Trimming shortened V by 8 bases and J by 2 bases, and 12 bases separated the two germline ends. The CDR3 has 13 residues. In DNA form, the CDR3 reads TGTGCCAGCTTGTTGGGGGAAAACACTGAAGCTTTCTTT. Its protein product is CASLLGENTEAFF.

The chain's CDR3 is CASSYFAPSGSSYNEQFF. The CDR3 nucleotides are TGTGCCAGCAGTTACTTTGCCCCTAGCGGGAGCTCCTACAATGAGCAGTTCTTC. The chain combines TRBV6-5 with TRBJ2-1; TRBD2 agrees at 10 bases. The length of the CDR3 is 18 residues. The ends lost 1 base at V and 0 bases at J; junction bases unmatched: 6. CDR1 is MNHEY, CDR2 SVGAGI, per germline.

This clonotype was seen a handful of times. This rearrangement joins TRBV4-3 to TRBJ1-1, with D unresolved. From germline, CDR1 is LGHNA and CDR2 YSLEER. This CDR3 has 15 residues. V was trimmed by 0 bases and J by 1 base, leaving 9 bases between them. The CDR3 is CASSQDSRGNTEAFF. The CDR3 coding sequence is TGCGCCAGCAGCCAAGATTCCCGGGGGAACACTGAAGCTTTCTTT.

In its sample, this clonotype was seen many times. CDR3 nucleotides: TGCGCCAGCAGTGATGAACAGGGAAACAATCAGCCCCAGCATTTT. This encodes CASSDEQGNNQPQHF. The chain couples TRBV10-2 to TRBJ1-5; weak D call: TRBD1 (6 bases). Germline V gives CDR1 WSHSY, CDR2 SAAADI. V was shortened by 3 bases and J by 3 bases, with 12 bases between the two germline ends. The CDR3 length is 15 residues.

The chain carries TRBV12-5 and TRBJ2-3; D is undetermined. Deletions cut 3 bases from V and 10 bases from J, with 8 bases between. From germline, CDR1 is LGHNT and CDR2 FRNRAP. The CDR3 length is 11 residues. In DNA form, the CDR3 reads TGTGCTAGTGGTTTCCCCGGGCCGCAGTATTTT. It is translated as CASGFPGPQYF.

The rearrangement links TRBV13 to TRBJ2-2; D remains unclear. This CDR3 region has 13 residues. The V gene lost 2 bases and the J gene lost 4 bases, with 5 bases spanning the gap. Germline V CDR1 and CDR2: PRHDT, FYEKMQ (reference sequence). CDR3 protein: CASSLYRTGELFF. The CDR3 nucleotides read TGTGCCAGCAGCTTATATCGCACCGGGGAGCTGTTTTTT.

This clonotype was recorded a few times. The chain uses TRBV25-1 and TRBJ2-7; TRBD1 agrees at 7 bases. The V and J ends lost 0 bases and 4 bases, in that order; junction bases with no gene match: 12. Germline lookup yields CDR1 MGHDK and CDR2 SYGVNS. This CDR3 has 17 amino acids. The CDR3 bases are TGTGCCAGCAGTGAATACCCCCCGGGACAGATTCCTTACGAGCAGTACTTC. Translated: CASSEYPPGQIPYEQYF.

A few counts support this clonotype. The CDR3 here is CASSLGQGAGYGYTF. For the CDR3, the DNA is TGTGCCAGCAGCCTGGGACAGGGGGCAGGCTATGGCTACACCTTC. This sequence joins TRBV7-2 and TRBJ1-2; 12 bases are a match to TRBD1. Germline V CDR1 and CDR2: SGHTA, FQGNSA. J gave up 4 bases and V 5 bases, and 5 bases lay outside the gene matches. The CDR3 is 15 residues long. The full variable domain, rest sourced from reference TRBV7-2 and TRBJ1-2, is GAGVSQSPSNKVTEKGKDVELRCDPISGHTALYWYRQSLGQGLEFLIYFQGNSAPDKSGLPSDRFSAERTGGSVSTLTIQRTQQEDSAVYLCASSLGQGAGYGYTFGSGTRLTVV.

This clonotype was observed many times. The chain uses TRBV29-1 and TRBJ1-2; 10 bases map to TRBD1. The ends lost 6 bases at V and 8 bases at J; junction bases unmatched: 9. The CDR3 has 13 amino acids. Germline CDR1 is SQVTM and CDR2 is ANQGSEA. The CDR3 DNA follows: TGCAGCGTGGGGGACAGGGGCCTAGAAGGCTACACCTTC. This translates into CSVGDRGLEGYTF.

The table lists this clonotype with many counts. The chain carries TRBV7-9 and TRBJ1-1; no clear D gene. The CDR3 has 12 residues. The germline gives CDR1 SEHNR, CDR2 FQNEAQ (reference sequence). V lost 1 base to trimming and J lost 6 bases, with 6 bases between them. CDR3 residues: CASSLGHSEAFF. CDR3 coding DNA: TGTGCCAGCAGCTTAGGACATTCTGAAGCTTTCTTT. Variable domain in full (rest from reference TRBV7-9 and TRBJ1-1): DTGVSQNPRHKITKRGQNVTFRCDPISEHNRLYWYRQTLGQGPEFLTYFQNEAQLEKSRLLSDRFSAERPKGSFSTLEIQRTEQGDSAMYLCASSLGHSEAFFGQGTRLTVV.

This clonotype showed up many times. DNA for the CDR3: TGCACTTTGCCGGGACAGGGGTTTGCCACTGAAGCTTTCTTT. This encodes CTLPGQGFATEAFF. V usage is TRBV20-1 and J usage is TRBJ1-1; 10 bases align to TRBD1. The germline V gene has CDR1 DFQATT and CDR2 SNEGSKA (reference sequence). CDR3 size: 14 residues.

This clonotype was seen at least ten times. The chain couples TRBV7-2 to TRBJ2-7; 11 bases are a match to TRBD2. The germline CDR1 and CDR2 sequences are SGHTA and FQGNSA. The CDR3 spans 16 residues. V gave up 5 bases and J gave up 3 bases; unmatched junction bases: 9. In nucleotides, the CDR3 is TGTGCCAGCAGCCCCTTTGGGACTAGCGGATTCTACGAGCAGTACTTC. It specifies CASSPFGTSGFYEQYF.

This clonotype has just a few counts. Written as DNA, the CDR3 is TGTGCCAGCAGCTTAGCAACAGGGGGCAACTATGGCTACACCTTC. This encodes CASSLATGGNYGYTF. The genes are TRBV7-6 and TRBJ1-2; TRBD1 matches at 9 bases. The CDR3 covers 15 residues. J gave up 2 bases and V 0 bases, and 1 base lay outside the gene matches. Germline V gives CDR1 SGHVS, CDR2 FNYEAQ.

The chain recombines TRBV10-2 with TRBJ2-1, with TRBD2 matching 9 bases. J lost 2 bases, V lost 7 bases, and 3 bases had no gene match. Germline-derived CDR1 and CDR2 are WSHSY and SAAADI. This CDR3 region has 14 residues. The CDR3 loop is CASTAGGPYNEQFF. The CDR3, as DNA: TGCGCCAGCACTGCGGGGGGGCCCTACAATGAGCAGTTCTTC.

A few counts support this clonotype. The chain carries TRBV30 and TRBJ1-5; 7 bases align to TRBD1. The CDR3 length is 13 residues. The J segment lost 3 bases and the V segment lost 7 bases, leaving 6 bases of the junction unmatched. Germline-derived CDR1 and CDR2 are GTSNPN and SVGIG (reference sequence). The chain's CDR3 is CASSTGTNQPQHF. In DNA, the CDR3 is TGTGCCTCGTCGACAGGGACCAATCAGCCCCAGCATTTT. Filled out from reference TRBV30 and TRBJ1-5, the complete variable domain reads SQTIHQWPATLVQPVGSPLSLECTVEGTSNPNLYWYRQAAGRGLQLLFYSVGIGQISSEVPQNLSASRPQDRQFILSSKKLLLSDSGFYLCASSTGTNQPQHFGDGTRLSIL.

CDR3 sequence: CASGERASEQYF. Written as DNA, the CDR3 is TGTGCCAGCGGGGAGCGGGCCAGTGAGCAGTACTTC. The chain combines TRBV3-1 with TRBJ2-7; the D gene is possibly TRBD2 (6 bases). The CDR3 runs to 12 residues. CDR1 LGHDT and CDR2 YNNKEL come from the germline V gene (reference sequence). Between the trimmed V and J ends, which lost 8 bases and 7 bases, there was a span of 15 bases.

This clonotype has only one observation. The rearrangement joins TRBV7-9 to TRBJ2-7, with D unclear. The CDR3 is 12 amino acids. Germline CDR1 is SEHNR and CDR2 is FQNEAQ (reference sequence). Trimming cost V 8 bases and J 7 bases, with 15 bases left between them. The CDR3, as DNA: TGTGCCAGCGGGTGGGCTGGCAGGGAGCAGTACTTC. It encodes CASGWAGREQYF. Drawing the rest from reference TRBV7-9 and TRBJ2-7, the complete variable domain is DTGVSQNPRHKITKRGQNVTFRCDPISEHNRLYWYRQTLGQGPEFLTYFQNEAQLEKSRLLSDRFSAERPKGSFSTLEIQRTEQGDSAMYLCASGWAGREQYFGPGTRLTVT.

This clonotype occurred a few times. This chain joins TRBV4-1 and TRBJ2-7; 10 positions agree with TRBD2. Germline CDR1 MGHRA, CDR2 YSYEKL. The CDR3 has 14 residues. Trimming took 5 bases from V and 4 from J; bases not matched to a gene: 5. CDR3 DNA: TGCGCCAGCAGCTTACGGACTAGCGGTTACGAGCAGTACTTC. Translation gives CASSLRTSGYEQYF.

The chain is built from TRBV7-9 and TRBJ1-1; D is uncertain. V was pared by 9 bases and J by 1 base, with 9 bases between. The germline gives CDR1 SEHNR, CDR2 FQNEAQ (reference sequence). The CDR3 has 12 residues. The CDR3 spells CASGSTNTEAFF. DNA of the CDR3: TGTGCCAGTGGGTCTACGAACACTGAAGCTTTCTTT.

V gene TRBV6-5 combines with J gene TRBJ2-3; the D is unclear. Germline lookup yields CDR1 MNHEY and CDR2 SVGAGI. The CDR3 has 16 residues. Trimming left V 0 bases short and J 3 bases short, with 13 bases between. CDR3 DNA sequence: TGTGCCAGCAGTTACTCTCGGGTTACCATAACAGATACGCAGTATTTT. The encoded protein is CASSYSRVTITDTQYF.

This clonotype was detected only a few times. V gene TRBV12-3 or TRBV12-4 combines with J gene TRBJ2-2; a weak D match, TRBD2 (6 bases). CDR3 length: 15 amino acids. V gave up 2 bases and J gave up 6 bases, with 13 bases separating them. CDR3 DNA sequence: TGTGCCAGCAGTTTACCTTCATCTAGCGCCGGGGAGCTGTTTTTT. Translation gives CASSLPSSSAGELFF.

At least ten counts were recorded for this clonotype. The CDR3 reads CASSFYRGETQYF. CDR3 nucleotides: TGTGCCAGCAGCTTTTACAGGGGAGAGACCCAGTACTTC. The V call is TRBV7-2, the J call TRBJ2-5; TRBD1 matches at 7 bases. J was trimmed by 4 bases and V by 3 bases; bases with no gene match: 2. There are 13 residues in the CDR3. CDR1 and CDR2 from the germline V gene are SGHTA and FQGNSA.

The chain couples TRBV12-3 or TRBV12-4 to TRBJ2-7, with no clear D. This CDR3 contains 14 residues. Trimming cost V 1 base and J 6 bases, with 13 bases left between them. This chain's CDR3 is CASSLVGPRFEQYF. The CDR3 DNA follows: TGTGCCAGCAGTTTAGTGGGTCCCCGCTTCGAGCAGTACTTC.

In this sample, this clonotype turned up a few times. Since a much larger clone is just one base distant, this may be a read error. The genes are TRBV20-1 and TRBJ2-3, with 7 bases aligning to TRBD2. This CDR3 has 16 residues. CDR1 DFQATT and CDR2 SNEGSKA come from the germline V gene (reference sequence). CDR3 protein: CCARELVLAATDTQYF. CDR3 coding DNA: TGCTGTGCTAGAGAATTAGTGCTAGCGGCCACAGATACGCAGTATTTT.

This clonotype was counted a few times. In DNA form, the CDR3 reads TGTGCCAGCAGTTCCCGGACTAGCTTCTACGAGCAGTACTTC. This codes for CASSSRTSFYEQYF. The rearrangement joins TRBV12-3 or TRBV12-4 to TRBJ2-7, with TRBD2 matching 8 bases. After removal of 4 bases from V and 3 bases from J, the junction contained 5 bases not matched to a gene. CDR3 size: 14 residues.

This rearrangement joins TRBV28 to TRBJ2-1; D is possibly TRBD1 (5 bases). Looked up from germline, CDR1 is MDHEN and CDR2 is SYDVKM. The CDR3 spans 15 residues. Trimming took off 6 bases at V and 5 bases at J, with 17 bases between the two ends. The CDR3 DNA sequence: TGTGCCAGCAGCTTAGGGGTATCTGCCCACAATGAGCAGTTCTTC. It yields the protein CASSLGVSAHNEQFF.